Listed here are 23 T cell receptor beta chains from one sample, sequenced in a study of blood T cell repertoires in COVID-19. The method was immunoSEQ multiplex PCR; TCRdb's version includes in-frame clones alone and lacks a portion of them. The repertoire holds some 85,000 clones, with about 70% as singletons. Sample: peripheral blood. The receptor set was obtained from a woman of 80 years or more with active or convalescent COVID-19.

The genes are TRBV4-3 and TRBJ1-1, with D maybe TRBD1 (5 bases). CDR3 length: 14 amino acids. V was clipped by 0 bases and J by 0 bases, with 5 bases between them. Germline loops: CDR1 LGHNA, CDR2 YSLEER. CDR3 in DNA: TGCGCCAGCAGCCAAGAACAGGTGAACACTGAAGCTTTCTTT. The encoded protein is CASSQEQVNTEAFF.

The chain links TRBV7-6 to TRBJ2-3; TRBD2 aligns across 7 bases. Germline-derived CDR1 and CDR2 are SGHVS and FNYEAQ. Trimming at V came to 5 bases and at J to 2 bases, leaving 10 bases not matched to a gene. This CDR3 region has 16 residues. CDR3 sequence reads: CASSRLDAGDTDTQYF. Written as DNA, the CDR3 is TGTGCCAGCAGCCGCCTCGATGCGGGGGACACAGATACGCAGTATTTT.

This clone was observed a single time. The chain is built from TRBV5-6 and TRBJ2-5, with D possibly matching TRBD1 (5 bases). The V gene lost 4 bases and the J gene lost 4 bases, with 11 bases spanning the gap. Germline V gene lookup returns CDR1 SGHDT and CDR2 YYEEEE. The CDR3 contains 13 residues. CDR3 DNA: TGTGCCAGCAGCCAGGACATACGAGAGACCCAGTACTTC. The encoded protein is CASSQDIRETQYF.

This rearrangement joins TRBV30 to TRBJ1-2; 7 bases are a match to TRBD1. Germline values: CDR1 GTSNPN, CDR2 SVGIG (reference sequence). V lost 0 bases to trimming and J lost 2 bases; unmatched junction nucleotides: 9. This CDR3 comprises 16 residues. The CDR3 DNA is TGTGCCTGGAGTGTATCCGGCATGACAGGGAACTATGGCTACACCTTC. Its translation: CAWSVSGMTGNYGYTF.

This rearrangement joins TRBV30 to TRBJ2-3; 12 bases match TRBD2. Germline CDR1 and CDR2: GTSNPN and SVGIG (reference sequence). This CDR3 contains 14 residues. The ends lost 3 bases at V and 5 bases at J; junction bases unmatched: 3. CDR3 nucleotide sequence: TGTGCCTGGAGACTAGCGGGGGGAGGAGATACGCAGTATTTT. This codes for CAWRLAGGGDTQYF. The whole variable domain, filled in from reference TRBV30 and TRBJ2-3, reads SQTIHQWPATLVQPVGSPLSLECTVEGTSNPNLYWYRQAAGRGLQLLFYSVGIGQISSEVPQNLSASRPQDRQFILSSKKLLLSDSGFYLCAWRLAGGGDTQYFGPGTRLTVL.

J is TRBJ1-5 and V is TRBV5-5; D uncertain. V lost 4 bases and J 0 bases, leaving 8 bases between the germline ends. Germline assignment: CDR1 SGHKS and CDR2 YYEKEE (reference sequence). The CDR3 has 14 residues. The CDR3 loop reads CASSLGHSNQPQHF. The CDR3 region has the DNA TGTGCCAGCAGCCTTGGCCATAGCAATCAGCCCCAGCATTTT.

V and J are TRBV28 and TRBJ1-1; TRBD1 agrees at 7 bases. With V trimmed by 7 bases and J by 1 base, 3 bases remained unmatched. This CDR3 spans 13 amino acids. Looked up from germline, CDR1 is MDHEN and CDR2 is SYDVKM. CDR3 sequence: CASTTGQNTEAFF. The CDR3 DNA reads as TGTGCCAGCACGACAGGGCAGAACACTGAAGCTTTCTTT.

This chain connects TRBV6-5 to TRBJ1-2, with TRBD1 matching 8 bases. This CDR3 has 13 residues. Unmatched junction bases numbered 12, after V lost 10 bases and J lost 8 bases. The germline V gene encodes CDR1 MNHEY and CDR2 SVGAGI. The CDR3 loop is CATLRGQNGGYTF. Here the CDR3 DNA reads TGTGCCACCCTCAGGGGGCAAAATGGGGGCTACACCTTC.

This clone was recorded once. This chain uses TRBV5-4 with TRBJ1-2; TRBD1 matches 9 bases. V shed 6 bases, J shed 4 bases, and the junction held 7 bases outside the gene matches. The CDR3 runs to 14 residues. Germline CDR1 and CDR2: SGHNT and YYREEE (reference sequence). CDR3 sequence reads: CASNKQGAPYGYTF. CDR3 DNA sequence: TGTGCCAGCAACAAACAGGGGGCGCCCTATGGCTACACCTTC.

The CDR3, as DNA: TGCGCCAGCAGCCAAGGTACGACAGAGAGCTCCTACAATGAGCAGTTCTTC. This encodes CASSQGTTESSYNEQFF. The chain is built from TRBV4-3 and TRBJ2-1; D may be TRBD1 (5 bases). Germline loops: CDR1 LGHNA, CDR2 YSLEER. This CDR3 has 17 residues. V was pared by 1 base and J by 0 bases, with 13 bases between.

The chain is built from TRBV20-1 and TRBJ2-7; possibly TRBD1 for D (5 bases). This CDR3 region has 11 residues. The V end was cut by 7 bases, the J end by 4 bases, with 11 bases between. In germline, CDR1 is DFQATT, CDR2 SNEGSKA (reference sequence). For the CDR3, the DNA is TGCAGTGGCTTAGGGGAATACGAGCAGTACTTC. Amino acids: CSGLGEYEQYF.

In its sample, this clone was seen a few times. The gene calls are TRBV30 and TRBJ1-2; 7 bases agree with TRBD1. CDR1 is GTSNPN, CDR2 SVGIG, per germline (reference sequence). The CDR3 is 13 amino acids. V lost 2 bases and J lost 4; bases outside the gene matches: 4. CDR3 sequence: CAWSRKGAYGYTF. The CDR3 region has the DNA TGTGCCTGGAGTAGGAAGGGGGCCTATGGCTACACCTTC.

This chain uses TRBV4-1 with TRBJ2-1; 13 bases line up with TRBD2. V lost 6 bases and J lost 0; bases outside the gene matches: 14. Germline V lookup: CDR1 MGHRA, CDR2 YSYEKL. This CDR3 has 20 amino acids. The CDR3 DNA sequence: TGCGCCAGCAGTCCCGACCCGACTAGCGGGGGGACGGTCTCCTACAATGAGCAGTTCTTC. Amino acid sequence: CASSPDPTSGGTVSYNEQFF.

The chain combines TRBV6-5 with TRBJ2-7, with 10 bases aligning to TRBD1. Losses at the gene ends were 6 bases for V and 3 bases for J; bases not matched to a gene: 8. The CDR3 covers 15 residues. Germline CDR1 and CDR2: MNHEY and SVGAGI. CDR3 in DNA: TGTGCCAGCAGCGCCGGGACAGGGGTTCTCTACGAGCAGTACTTC. This encodes CASSAGTGVLYEQYF.

V and J are TRBV7-9 and TRBJ1-2; D is unclear. The CDR3 loop spans 14 amino acids. V dropped 1 base and J dropped 3 bases, with 9 bases sitting between them. Per the germline V gene, CDR1 is SEHNR and CDR2 is FQNEAQ (reference sequence). The CDR3 loop is CASSLGAADYGYTF. CDR3 coding DNA: TGTGCCAGCAGCTTAGGGGCAGCAGACTATGGCTACACCTTC.

The chain employs TRBV4-3 and TRBJ2-3, with D possibly TRBD2 on 6 matching bases. Deletions cut 1 base from V and 10 bases from J, with 15 bases between. The CDR3 is 14 residues long. From germline, CDR1 is LGHNA and CDR2 YSLEER. CDR3 sequence reads: CASSQGEFREAQYF. Here the CDR3 DNA reads TGCGCCAGCAGCCAAGGTGAATTCAGGGAGGCGCAGTATTTT.

This chain connects TRBV27 to TRBJ2-1; 9 nucleotides line up with TRBD1. Germline V gives CDR1 MNHEY, CDR2 SMNVEV (reference sequence). This CDR3 comprises 19 residues. V trimming: 6 bases; J trimming: 5 bases; junction bases outside the gene matches: 20. CDR3 residues: CASSLRGTGKGVSNNEQFF. The CDR3 DNA is TGTGCCAGCAGCCTCCGTGGGACAGGGAAGGGCGTCTCTAACAATGAGCAGTTCTTC.

This clone showed up just a few times. V is TRBV6-5 and J is TRBJ1-5; D perhaps matches TRBD1 (6 bases). CDR1 and CDR2 from the germline V gene are MNHEY and SVGAGI. Between the trimmed V and J ends, which lost 5 bases and 1 base, there was a span of 12 bases. This CDR3 is built from 15 residues. The CDR3 nucleotides read TGTGCCAGCAGTCAACAGGGTAACAGCAATCAGCCCCAGCATTTT. Protein sequence: CASSQQGNSNQPQHF.

The chain uses TRBV7-2 and TRBJ1-5; weak D call: TRBD1 (5 bases). The V gene's germline CDR1 is SGHTA and CDR2 FQGNSA. CDR3 length: 15 residues. The V end lost 1 base, the J end lost 5 bases, and 12 bases lay between the germline ends. In DNA form, the CDR3 reads TGTGCCAGCAGCTTAGAGGGGAATTTGGATCAGCCCCAGCATTTT. Amino acids: CASSLEGNLDQPQHF. The variable domain in full, completed from reference TRBV7-2 and TRBJ1-5, reads GAGVSQSPSNKVTEKGKDVELRCDPISGHTALYWYRQSLGQGLEFLIYFQGNSAPDKSGLPSDRFSAERTGGSVSTLTIQRTQQEDSAVYLCASSLEGNLDQPQHFGDGTRLSIL.

J is TRBJ2-7 and V is TRBV11-3, with TRBD1 identical over 8 bases. Germline lookup yields CDR1 SGHNT and CDR2 YENEEA. CDR3 length: 12 amino acids. The V gene end was trimmed by 8 bases and the J gene end by 6 bases; junction bases not matched to a gene: 6. CDR3: CASSGQGGEQYF. CDR3 nucleotides: TGTGCCAGCTCAGGACAGGGCGGCGAGCAGTACTTC.

This chain connects TRBV5-4 to TRBJ2-3; no clear D. CDR3 length equals 13 residues. The germline CDR1 and CDR2 sequences are SGHNT and YYREEE (reference sequence). With 9 bases removed from V and 0 bases from J, the gap between germline ends came to 11 bases. The CDR3 DNA follows: TGTGCCACCTACCCCGCTAGCACAGATACGCAGTATTTT. It yields the protein CATYPASTDTQYF.

CDR3 protein: CSARGELFF. The CDR3 DNA reads as TGCAGTGCCCGGGGGGAGCTGTTTTTT. V usage is TRBV20-1 and J usage is TRBJ2-2, with D uncertain. The V gene lost 6 bases and the J gene lost 8 bases, with 4 bases spanning the gap. Germline V gives CDR1 DFQATT, CDR2 SNEGSKA (reference sequence). The CDR3 extends over 9 amino acids.

The CDR3 loop is CASSFSGNTIYF. The CDR3, as DNA: TGTGCCAGTAGCTTCTCTGGAAACACCATATATTTT. V is TRBV19 and J is TRBJ1-3; D is uncertain. This CDR3 has 12 residues. The V gene's germline CDR1 is LNHDA and CDR2 SQIVND (reference sequence). With 6 bases removed from V and 0 bases from J, the gap between germline ends came to 3 bases.